This TCR beta chain derives from a study of blood T cell repertoires in COVID-19 (dated by TCRdb to 2018 to 2020). The study in broad terms: Samples covering the acute and convalescent phases of COVID-19 were provided by collaborators in the United States, Italy and Spain. The material from the prospective study consisted of cDNA or gDNA derived from T cells, B-cell-depleted T cells, or PBMCs. Deeply sampled blood TCRbeta repertoires from subjects exposed to, actively infected with, or recovered from COVID-19 were included in the dataset. The repertoires were made available in a free public database intended to serve as a resource for research on the immune response to SARS-CoV-2. Samples came from the ongoing ImmuneRACE study (first 160 participants) plus 1,254 subjects from 6 global collaborators. Nearly every sample came with metadata listing a de-identified subject ID, COVID-19 status, age in years and sex. HLA class I and class II types, where available, came from metadata supplied by the sample provider rather than from assay-based typing. Points the paper makes about the study in general: The quantity of clinical and demographic metadata differed by source and by participant and was supplied without curation.

A second Seattle source provided samples from volunteer blood donors who had recovered from COVID-19. Each collaborating institution followed its own protocols to collect whole blood in K2EDTA tubes. For TCRbeta analysis, collaborators shipped samples as frozen whole blood, isolated PBMCs, or DNA extracted from either of those sample types. Points on this clone: The specificity of this receptor is unknown. Qualities for individual bases were not recorded, and no much larger clone is one base off.

From its cysteine to its phenylalanine, the CDR3 spans 13 amino acids. Only CDR3 DNA remains: 39 bases, in frame from the first base. In the germline V gene, CDR1 corresponds to SGHAT and CDR2 to FQNNGV. Between the V and J ends, shortened by 7 bases and 3 bases respectively, the junction contains 11 bases. TCRbeta CDR3 regions were amplified from genomic DNA by means of the immunoSEQ Assay, a bias-controlled multiplex PCR. Regarding the original processing steps: Within the assay, amplification of reference gene primers was used to estimate how many nucleated cells each sample contained. Sequence reads were collapsed and filtered to measure the absolute abundance of every unique TCRbeta CDR3 rearrangement. Productive Simpson clonality was computed per sample as the square root of Simpson's diversity index over productive rearrangements. The source is immuneACCESS, and TCRdb retained only in-frame sequences with V and J called. Part of the clones is not carried over; for the studies checked, unresolved V genes explain less than half of this, and the remainder is unexplained. The D gene and trimming were derived from the DNA, and the V and J assignments and clone size from that table. This sample comprises some 130,000 clones, 78% of them detected only once. The biggest ten clones account for 9.5% to 12% of the sample.

This clonotype was obtained from a man aged 55-75 years who had recovered from COVID-19. Sequenced material: peripheral blood. The V and J genes are TRBV11-2 and TRBJ2-3; TRBD2 could be the D gene, as 5 bases match. For the CDR3, the sequence is CASKLGVTDTQYF. The DNA is as follows: TGTGCCAGCAAATTGGGAGTAACAGATACGCAGTATTTT.